Listed here are 21 T cell receptor beta chains from one sample, sequenced in a study of T cells in Graves' hyperthyroidism and ophthalmopathy (dated by TCRdb to the late 2010s). The library was generated by multiplex PCR. These reads were obtained on an Illumina HiSeq 2000. The TCR beta CDR3 regions were amplified from the RNA transcripts. For the first round of RT-PCR on the TCR CDR3, the HTBI primer set was used together with the Qiagen OneStep RT-PCR kit. TCRdb reran the public reads through fastp at Q25 and MiXCR, keeping productive beta chains. Merged by CDR3 protein, the rows form single entries marked with the most common genes and DNA. The sample has around 490,000 distinct CDR3 sequences on record, about 20% of them singletons. The ten largest clonotypes hold 40% to 50% of the sample. The sequenced sample was blood. The receptors derive from a man aged 35-49 years with Graves' ophthalmopathy.

In its sample, this clonotype was seen a few times. The chain uses TRBV18 and TRBJ2-7; 8 bases align to TRBD1. V shed 4 bases and J 5 bases; nucleotides not matched to a gene: 7. The CDR3 totals 14 residues. Looked up from germline, CDR1 is KGHSH and CDR2 is LQKENI. CDR3 nucleotides: TGTGCCAGCTCACTAAGACAGGGGATCCACGAGCAGTACTTC. This gives the protein CASSLRQGIHEQYF.

This clonotype has only a few counts. The V gene is TRBV30, the J gene TRBJ2-7; 7 bases map to TRBD1. In germline, CDR1 is GTSNPN, CDR2 SVGIG (reference sequence). CDR3 length: 14 residues. V gave up 1 base and J gave up 2 bases; unmatched junction bases: 5. The CDR3 loop is CAWSGRDSAYEQYF. In DNA form, the CDR3 reads TGTGCCTGGAGTGGCCGGGACAGTGCCTACGAGCAGTACTTC.

This clonotype came up many times. The chain uses TRBV10-3 and TRBJ1-5; D gene uncertain. Germline lookup yields CDR1 ENHRY and CDR2 SYGVKD. Trimming cost V 2 bases and J 2 bases, with 7 bases left between them. This CDR3 is 14 amino acids long. The DNA for the CDR3 is TGTGCCATCAGTGAGGTTTGGGGCAATCAGCCCCAGCATTTT. It translates to CAISEVWGNQPQHF.

This clonotype was picked up a small number of times. The chain combines TRBV6-1 with TRBJ2-6; tentative D call: TRBD1 (6 bases). Trimming removed 6 bases at V and 0 bases at J, with 15 bases between. Germline V gene lookup returns CDR1 MNHNS and CDR2 SASEGT. The CDR3 has 17 residues. The CDR3 loop reads CASRRNRDISGANVLTF. CDR3 nucleotide sequence: TGTGCCAGCAGGCGAAACCGGGACATCTCTGGGGCCAACGTCCTGACTTTC.

A remark on this clonotype: A read error may be the cause here, since a much bigger clone is one base away. The chain is built from TRBV12-3 or TRBV12-4 and TRBJ1-2, with D perhaps TRBD1 (5 bases). V gave up 3 bases and J gave up 4 bases, with 12 bases separating them. The CDR3 runs to 14 residues. CDR3 amino acids: CASSFQGGLYGYTF. The CDR3 region has the DNA TGTGCCAGCAGTTTTCAGGGAGGACTCTATGGCTACACCTTC.

Comment on this clonotype: At one boundary the junction diverges from the germline segment, which might be a read error. V usage is TRBV6-2 or TRBV6-3 and J usage is TRBJ1-2; tentatively, D is TRBD1 (5 bases). This CDR3 comprises 16 residues. CDR1 is MNHEY and CDR2 is SVGEGT in the germline V gene. CDR3: CASSYGGRSGNYGCTF. The CDR3 DNA sequence: TGTGCCAGCAGTTACGGGGGAAGGAGTGGCAACTATGGCTGCACCTTC.

This clonotype has more than one count but fewer than ten. The chain joins TRBV10-3 to TRBJ1-2; D may be TRBD1 (5 bases). This CDR3 contains 11 residues. V lost 11 bases, J lost 2 bases, and 9 bases lay in between. Germline V CDR1 and CDR2: ENHRY, SYGVKD. CDR3: CAAGHNYGYTF. As DNA, the CDR3 is TGTGCCGCTGGACACAACTATGGCTACACCTTC.

This clonotype was seen at least ten times. The rearrangement links TRBV6-2 or TRBV6-3 to TRBJ2-7, with D possibly TRBD2 on 6 matching bases. V lost 10 bases to trimming and J lost 0 bases, with 16 bases between them. This CDR3 has 14 residues. Germline loops: CDR1 MNHEY, CDR2 SVGEGT. CDR3 region: CAISRAGISYEQYF. CDR3 sequence (DNA): TGTGCCATAAGCCGGGCGGGGATCTCCTACGAGCAGTACTTC.

This clonotype was counted between two and nine times. This chain links TRBV5-1 with TRBJ1-2; 7 bases are shared with TRBD1. Germline V gene sequence: CDR1 SGHRS, CDR2 YFSETQ. The CDR3 has 15 amino acids. With V trimmed by 4 bases and J by 2 bases, 8 bases remained unmatched. CDR3 amino acids: CASSQPDRVNYGYTF. The CDR3, as DNA: TGCGCCAGCAGCCAACCTGACAGGGTGAACTATGGCTACACCTTC.

This chain joins TRBV9 and TRBJ2-3; the D gene could be TRBD1 or TRBD2 (5 bases each). This CDR3 is 14 amino acids long. Germline V gives CDR1 SGDLS, CDR2 YYNGEE. Deletions cut 0 bases from V and 2 bases from J, with 7 bases between. CDR3 protein: CASSVGGDTDTQYF. The CDR3, as DNA: TGTGCCAGCAGCGTAGGAGGGGACACAGATACGCAGTATTTT.

The chain has TRBV19 and TRBJ2-7, with 14 positions matching TRBD2. With 5 bases clipped from V and 2 bases from J, the junction kept 11 bases outside the gene matches. The germline V gene has CDR1 LNHDA and CDR2 SQIVND (reference sequence). The length of the CDR3 is 18 residues. The CDR3 here is CASSRTGTSGSQTYEQYF. CDR3 sequence (DNA): TGTGCCAGTAGTCGGACTGGGACTAGCGGGAGCCAGACCTACGAGCAGTACTTC.

This clonotype was observed a few times. This chain joins TRBV5-1 and TRBJ2-1; D is ambiguous. Germline V gene data show CDR1 as SGHRS and CDR2 as YFSETQ. The CDR3 loop spans 15 amino acids. The V gene lost 5 bases and the J gene lost 3 bases, with 15 bases spanning the gap. The CDR3 protein is CASRSDSPGYNEQFF. The CDR3 nucleotides read TGCGCCAGCAGGTCCGACTCCCCGGGCTACAATGAGCAGTTCTTC.

At least ten counts were recorded for this clonotype. V and J are TRBV7-2 and TRBJ2-2; no definite D call. CDR3 length: 12 residues. The germline V gene has CDR1 SGHTA and CDR2 FQGNSA. The ends were cut back, 7 bases at V and 5 bases at J, with 8 bases in the middle. The CDR3: CASKGVTGELFF. DNA for the CDR3: TGTGCCAGCAAGGGCGTGACCGGGGAGCTGTTTTTT. Filled out from reference TRBV7-2 and TRBJ2-2, the complete variable domain reads GAGVSQSPSNKVTEKGKDVELRCDPISGHTALYWYRQSLGQGLEFLIYFQGNSAPDKSGLPSDRFSAERTGGSVSTLTIQRTQQEDSAVYLCASKGVTGELFFGEGSRLTVL.

This sequence joins TRBV2 and TRBJ2-1, with D maybe TRBD1 (5 bases). Trimming stripped 1 base from V and 2 bases from J, with 9 bases between. This CDR3 is 15 amino acids long. Germline V gene lookup returns CDR1 SNHLY and CDR2 FYNNEI. CDR3 DNA: TGTGCCAGCAGTGAAGGGCTAGGGGCCTACAATGAGCAGTTCTTC. Translated: CASSEGLGAYNEQFF.

V gene TRBV12-3 or TRBV12-4 combines with J gene TRBJ1-6, with a tentative D call TRBD1 (6 bases). CDR3 length: 13 residues. V gave up 7 bases and J gave up 9 bases, with 13 bases separating them. The CDR3: CASTYEGVSPLHF. In DNA form, the CDR3 reads TGTGCCAGCACCTATGAGGGGGTTTCACCCCTCCACTTT.

With regard to this clonotype: Given a much more abundant clone one base away, this may be a read error. The chain recombines TRBV7-9 with TRBJ1-1; 7 bases align to TRBD1. Germline assignment: CDR1 SEHNR and CDR2 FQNEAQ (reference sequence). This CDR3 is 13 amino acids long. CDR3 sequence: CASRMGQNTEALF. The CDR3 nucleotides read TGTGCCAGCAGGATGGGACAGAACACTGAAGCTCTCTTT.

This clonotype was recorded a few times. This rearrangement joins TRBV20-1 to TRBJ2-1; 9 nucleotides match TRBD2. The germline V gene encodes CDR1 DFQATT and CDR2 SNEGSKA (reference sequence). J gave up 6 bases and V 4 bases, and 10 bases lay outside the gene matches. CDR3 length equals 15 residues. CDR3 residues: CSATILAGGSNEQFF. As DNA, the CDR3 is TGCAGTGCTACGATACTCGCGGGGGGGTCCAATGAGCAGTTCTTC.

In this sample, this clonotype turned up many times. The V gene is TRBV6-2 or TRBV6-3, the J gene TRBJ2-7; the D is unclear. Germline lookup yields CDR1 MNHEY and CDR2 SVGEGT. The V end was cut by 2 bases, the J end by 4 bases, with 9 bases between. The CDR3 consists of 13 residues. CDR3 bases: TGTGCCAGCAGTTACAGGCTAACATACGAGCAGTACTTC. It translates to CASSYRLTYEQYF.

There are a few counts of this clonotype. The chain has TRBV6-1 and TRBJ2-5, with D possibly matching TRBD2 (7 bases). This CDR3 contains 13 residues. V shed 2 bases and J shed 4 bases, with 8 bases lying between them. Looked up from germline, CDR1 is MNHNS and CDR2 is SASEGT. The CDR3 region has the DNA TGTGCCAGCAGTGAAAGGGGGGGAGAGACCCAGTACTTC. Amino acid sequence: CASSERGGETQYF.

Note on this clonotype: This may be a read error, as it is one base from a much larger clone. This chain uses TRBV2 with TRBJ2-1; 8 nucleotides match TRBD2. The CDR3 is made up of 15 amino acids. V was clipped by 2 bases and J by 7 bases; unmatched bases: 7. Germline-derived CDR1 and CDR2 are SNHLY and FYNNEI. CDR3 region: CASSEPSGGTNEQFF. In nucleotides, the CDR3 is TGTGCCAGCAGTGAACCCAGCGGGGGAACAAATGAGCAGTTCTTC. Variable domain in full (rest from reference TRBV2 and TRBJ2-1): EPEVTQTPSHQVTQMGQEVILRCVPISNHLYFYWYRQILGQKVEFLVSFYNNEISEKSEIFDDQFSVERPDGSNFTLKIRSTKLEDSAMYFCASSEPSGGTNEQFFGPGTRLTVL.

This clonotype showed up just a few times. The chain recombines TRBV15 with TRBJ2-7; D could derive from TRBD1 or TRBD2 (5 bases each). This CDR3 contains 16 residues. Germline loops: CDR1 LNHNV, CDR2 YYDKDF (reference sequence). V was trimmed by 0 bases and J by 2 bases, leaving 14 bases between them. CDR3 DNA: TGTGCCACCAGCAGAGAACGGGGCGTTGGGACCTACGAGCAGTACTTC. Its protein product is CATSRERGVGTYEQYF. The entire variable domain, with the rest obtained from reference TRBV15 and TRBJ2-7, is as follows: DAMVIQNPRYQVTQFGKPVTLSCSQTLNHNVMYWYQQKSSQAPKLLFHYYDKDFNNEADTPDNFQSRRPNTSFCFLDIRSPGLGDTAMYLCATSRERGVGTYEQYFGPGTRLTVT.